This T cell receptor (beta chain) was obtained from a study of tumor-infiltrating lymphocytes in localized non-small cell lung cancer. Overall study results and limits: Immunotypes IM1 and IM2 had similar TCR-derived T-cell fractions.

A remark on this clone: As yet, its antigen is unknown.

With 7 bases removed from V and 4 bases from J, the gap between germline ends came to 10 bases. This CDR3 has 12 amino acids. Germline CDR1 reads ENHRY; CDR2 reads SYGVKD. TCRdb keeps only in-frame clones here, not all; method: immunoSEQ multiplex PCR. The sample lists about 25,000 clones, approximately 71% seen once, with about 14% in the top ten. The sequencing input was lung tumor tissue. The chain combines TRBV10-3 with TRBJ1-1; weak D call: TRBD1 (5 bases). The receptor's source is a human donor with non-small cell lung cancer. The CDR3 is CAITQGGTEAFF. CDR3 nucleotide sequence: TGTGCCATCACCCAGGGAGGCACTGAAGCTTTCTTT.